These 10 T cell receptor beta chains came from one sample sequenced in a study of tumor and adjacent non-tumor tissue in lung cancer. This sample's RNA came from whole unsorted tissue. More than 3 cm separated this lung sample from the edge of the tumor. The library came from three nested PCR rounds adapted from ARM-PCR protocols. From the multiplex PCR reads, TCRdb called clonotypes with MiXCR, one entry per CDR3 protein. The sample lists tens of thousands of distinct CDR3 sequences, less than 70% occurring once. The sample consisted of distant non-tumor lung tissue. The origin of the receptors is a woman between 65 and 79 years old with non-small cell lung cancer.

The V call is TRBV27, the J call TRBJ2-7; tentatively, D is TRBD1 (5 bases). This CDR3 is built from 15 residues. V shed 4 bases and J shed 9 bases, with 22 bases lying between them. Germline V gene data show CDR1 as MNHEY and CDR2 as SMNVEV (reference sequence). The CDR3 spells CASSSRQTLFYGQYF. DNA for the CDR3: TGTGCCAGCAGTTCAAGACAGACCCTATTCTATGGGCAGTACTTC.

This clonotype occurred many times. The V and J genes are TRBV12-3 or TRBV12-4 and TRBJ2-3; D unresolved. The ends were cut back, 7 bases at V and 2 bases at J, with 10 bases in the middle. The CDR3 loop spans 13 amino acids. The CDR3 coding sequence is TGTGCCAGCACTCCCGGTGTCACAGATACGCAGTATTTT. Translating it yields CASTPGVTDTQYF.

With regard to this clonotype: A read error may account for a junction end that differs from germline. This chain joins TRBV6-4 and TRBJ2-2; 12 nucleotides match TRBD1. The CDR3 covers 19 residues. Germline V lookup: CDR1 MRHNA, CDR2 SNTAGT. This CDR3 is CASSDGGDRGPINTGEPFF. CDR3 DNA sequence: TGTGCCAGCAGTGACGGAGGGGACAGGGGGCCCATTAACACCGGGGAGCCGTTTTTT.

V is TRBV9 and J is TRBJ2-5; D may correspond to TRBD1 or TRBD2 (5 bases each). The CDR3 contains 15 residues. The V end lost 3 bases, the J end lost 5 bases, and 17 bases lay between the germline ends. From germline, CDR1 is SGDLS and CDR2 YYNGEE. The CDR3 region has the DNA TGTGCCAGCAGCGCGGGACCGACCTACGGGGAGACCCAGTACTTC. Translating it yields CASSAGPTYGETQYF.

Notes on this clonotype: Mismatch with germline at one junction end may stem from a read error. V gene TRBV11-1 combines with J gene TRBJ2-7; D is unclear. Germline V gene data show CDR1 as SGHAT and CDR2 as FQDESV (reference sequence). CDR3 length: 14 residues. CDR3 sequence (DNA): TGTACCAGCAGCTTCAAAACGTGTCGGTACGAGCAGTACTTC. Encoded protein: CTSSFKTCRYEQYF.

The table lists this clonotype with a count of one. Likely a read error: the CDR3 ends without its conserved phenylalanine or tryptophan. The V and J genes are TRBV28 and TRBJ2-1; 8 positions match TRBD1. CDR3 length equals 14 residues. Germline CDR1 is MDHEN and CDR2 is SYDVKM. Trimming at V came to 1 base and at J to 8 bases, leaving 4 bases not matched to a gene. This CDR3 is CASSLYRGWDEQFL. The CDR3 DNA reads TGTGCCAGCAGTTTATACAGGGGGTGGGATGAGCAGTTCTTA.

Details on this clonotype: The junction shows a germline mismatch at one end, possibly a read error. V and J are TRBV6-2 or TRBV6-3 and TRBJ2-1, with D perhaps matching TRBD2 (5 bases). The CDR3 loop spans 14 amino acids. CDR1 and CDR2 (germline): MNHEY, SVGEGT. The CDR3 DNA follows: TGTGCCAGCATAGGAGCGGAAGAAAATAATGAACAGTTCTTC. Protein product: CASIGAEENNEQFF.

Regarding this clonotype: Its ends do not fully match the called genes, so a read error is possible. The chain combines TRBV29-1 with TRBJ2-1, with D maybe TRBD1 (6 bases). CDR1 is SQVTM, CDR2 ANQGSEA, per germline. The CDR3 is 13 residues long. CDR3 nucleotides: TGCAGCGTCAGTCTTAGTGGGGGCATTGAGCACTTCTTC. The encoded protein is CSVSLSGGIEHFF.

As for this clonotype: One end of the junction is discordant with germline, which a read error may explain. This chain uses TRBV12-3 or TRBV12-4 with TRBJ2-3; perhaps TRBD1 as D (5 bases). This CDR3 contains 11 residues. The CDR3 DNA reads TGTGCCAACAGGCGCACGGATACGCAGTATTTT. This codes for CANRRTDTQYF.

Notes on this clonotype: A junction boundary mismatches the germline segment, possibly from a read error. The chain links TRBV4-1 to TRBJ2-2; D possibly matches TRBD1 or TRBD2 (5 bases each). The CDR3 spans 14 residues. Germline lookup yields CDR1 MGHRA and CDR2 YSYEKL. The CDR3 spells CASSHRVGTGELFF. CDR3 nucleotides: TGCGCCAGCAGCCACAGGGTAGGCACCGGGGAGTTGTTTTTT.